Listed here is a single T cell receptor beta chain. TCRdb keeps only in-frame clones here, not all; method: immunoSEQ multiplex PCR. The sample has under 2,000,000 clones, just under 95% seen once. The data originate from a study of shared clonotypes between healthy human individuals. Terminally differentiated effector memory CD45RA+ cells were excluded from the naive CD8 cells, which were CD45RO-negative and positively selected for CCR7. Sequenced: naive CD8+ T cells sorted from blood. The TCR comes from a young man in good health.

The CDR3 DNA is TGTGCCAGCAGTTATCTTGCAGGGGCGGAGGCGCCCCAGCATTTT. It codes for CASSYLAGAEAPQHF. The chain uses TRBV6-5 and TRBJ1-5, with D perhaps TRBD1 (6 bases). V gave up 3 bases and J gave up 9 bases, with 18 bases separating them. This CDR3 comprises 15 residues. Germline values: CDR1 MNHEY, CDR2 SVGAGI.